A selection of T cell receptor beta chains follows, all from one sample in a study of blood T cell repertoires in COVID-19. Here immunoSEQ multiplex PCR was the method, and the copy in TCRdb shows in-frame clones only, minus some. The table includes some 200,000 clones, 80% to 85% detected once. The specimen sequenced was peripheral blood. These receptors were taken from a human donor with acute or convalescent COVID-19. The donor label of this sample is uncertain. The CDR3 runs from the conserved cysteine through the conserved F or W. Each record gives: J gene, V gene, CDR3 protein.

TRBJ1-4 | TRBV30 | CASDRQDQKALSNEKLFF
TRBJ2-5 | TRBV5-1 | CASSLGQGATQETQYF
TRBJ2-1 | TRBV19 | CASLAGGPLFSYNEQFF
TRBJ1-1 | TRBV20-1 | CSAPPFEAFF
TRBJ2-7 | TRBV29-1 | CSVEEARGGEQYF
TRBJ2-7 | TRBV9 | CASSPAGIYEQYF
TRBJ2-1 | TRBV7-2 | CASSLAAGPEQFF
TRBJ1-5 | TRBV28 | CASSPGDVLYYQPQHF
TRBJ2-4 | TRBV28 | CASSFQGASKNIQYF
TRBJ1-5 | TRBV7-9 | CASSSTGTGSNQPQHF
TRBJ1-5 | TRBV6-5 | CASRSGGMSNQPQHF
TRBJ2-6 | TRBV7-8 | CASSRPGAGGANVLTF
TRBJ2-7 | TRBV9 | CASSVGTGTPPKYF
TRBJ1-1 | TRBV5-1 | CASSLASQGAGTEAFF
TRBJ1-5 | TRBV5-1 | CASSLGDRQGGQPQHF
TRBJ1-5 | TRBV6-6 | CASSPRTGGLGNQPQHF
TRBJ2-7 | TRBV7-8 | CASSSRDFNYEQYF
TRBJ1-5 | TRBV6-5 | CASSPGLVGNQPQHF
TRBJ1-6 | TRBV30 | CAWSAGTASPPLHF
TRBJ2-7 | TRBV6-5 | CASSYRGQGYSYEQYF
TRBJ1-6 | TRBV5-4 | CASSLDQAYNSPLHF
TRBJ1-3 | TRBV30 | CAWSRRQGTGNTIYF
TRBJ1-1 | TRBV3-1/TRBV3-2 | CASSPLRGGKGNTEAFF
TRBJ1-1 | TRBV6-1 | CASSEEWGGGNTEAFF
TRBJ1-5 | TRBV20-1 | CSASLPGAGGNQPQHF
TRBJ1-4 | TRBV30 | CAWSVQSGVGEKLFF
TRBJ1-3 | TRBV9 | CASSVEGAGNTIYF
TRBJ2-1 | TRBV5-8 | CASRFTLVLNYNYNEQFF
TRBJ2-3 | TRBV19 | CASSPSTSGRTDTQYF
TRBJ2-2 | TRBV5-1 | CASSLRTGGTGELFF
TRBJ2-7 | TRBV27 | CASAPDLVGGYEQYF
TRBJ1-6 | TRBV3-1/TRBV3-2 | CASSHGGANSPLHF
TRBJ2-2 | TRBV5-1 | CASGGQSTGELFF
TRBJ1-1 | TRBV6-5 | CASRTTGVYTEAFF
TRBJ1-2 | TRBV28 | CASSTGGVANYGYTF
TRBJ1-2 | TRBV19 | CASSIPGQGGSGYTF
TRBJ2-4 | TRBV4-1 | CASSLLGLAGGIAKNIQYF
TRBJ1-1 | TRBV10-3 | CAISEQDRTTEAFF
TRBJ1-3 | TRBV5-1 | CASSLEAGRRTGNTIYF
TRBJ1-2 | TRBV2 | CASSASGRDGYTF
TRBJ1-1 | TRBV11-2 | CASSFGTGGANTEAFF
TRBJ1-1 | TRBV18 | CASSRQTNTEAFF
TRBJ2-1 | TRBV5-5 | CASSPGTSGGYNEQFF
TRBJ1-1 | TRBV3-1/TRBV3-2 | CASSQVRSGNTEAFF
TRBJ2-1 | TRBV6-5 | CASSLSSSYNEQFF
TRBJ2-3 | TRBV11-2 | CASSFSDDTQYF
TRBJ2-1 | TRBV18 | CASSPPVRTGNSYNEQFF
TRBJ2-1 | TRBV9 | CASSTGVGQGRNEQFF
TRBJ1-5 | TRBV19 | CASSIDGGEDSNQPQHF
TRBJ2-3 | TRBV5-5 | CASSVSGGMGDTQYF
TRBJ1-5 | TRBV29-1 | CSVGGQDQPQHF
TRBJ2-5 | TRBV5-1 | CASSLQGQTQYF
TRBJ1-1 | TRBV3-1/TRBV3-2 | CASSQADRGSTEAFF
TRBJ1-3 | TRBV28 | CASSLRRSSGNTIYF